A selection of T cell receptor beta chains follows, all from one sample in a study of blood T cell repertoires in COVID-19. The table came from immunoSEQ multiplex PCR; TCRdb's copy has only in-frame clones and leaves some out. The sample lists about 130,000 clones; roughly four fifths were seen once. Sequenced material: peripheral blood. These TCRs come from a woman aged 50 to 60 with acute or convalescent COVID-19. Both conserved end residues are part of each CDR3. The D gene is left open where the match is weak. A row's size may be missing; if present it is once, few, many or a size class.

j_call v_call clone_size d_call cdr3_nt cdr3_aa
TRBJ2-1 TRBV11-2 - TRBD1 TGTGCCAGCAGGCGACAGGGGGCCAGCTCCTACAATGAGCAGTTCTTC CASRRQGASSYNEQFF
TRBJ2-7 TRBV25-1 - - TGTGCCAGCAGGGCCGGCCCAGGGGTATCATACGAGCAGTACTTC CASRAGPGVSYEQYF
TRBJ2-2 TRBV7-2 - TRBD1 TGTGCCAGCAGCTTAGCGGAAGCGGACAGGCGAGGGGAGCTGTTTTTT CASSLAEADRRGELFF
TRBJ2-2 TRBV19 - TRBD1 TGTGCCAGTAGTCAAAACCCGGGACAGGGGGCGCCCGGAACCGGGGAGCTGTTTTTT CASSQNPGQGAPGTGELFF
TRBJ1-2 TRBV19 - TRBD1 TGTGCCAGTAGTCCCGGGACAGGGATTAACTATGGCTACACCTTC CASSPGTGINYGYTF
TRBJ1-1 TRBV5-1 - - TGCGCCAGCAGCTTGATTCAGGGCACTGAAGCTTTCTTT CASSLIQGTEAFF
TRBJ2-2 TRBV6-2/TRBV6-3 few - TGTGCCAGCAGTTCTAACAGTAACCCAGGGGAGCTGTTTTTT CASSSNSNPGELFF
TRBJ1-5 TRBV30 - TRBD1 TGTGCCTGGAGTCCTGGGACAGCACCCCTGAATCAGCCCCAGCATTTT CAWSPGTAPLNQPQHF
TRBJ1-6 TRBV2 few TRBD1 TGTGCCAGCAGTACGACAGGGAAGAGATATAATTCACCCCTCCACTTT CASSTTGKRYNSPLHF
TRBJ1-1 TRBV5-8 - - TGTGCCAGCAGCTTGTTTTCCGGGACTGAAGCTTTCTTT CASSLFSGTEAFF
TRBJ2-7 TRBV25-1 - - TGTGCCAGCAGTGACCAGACCTACGAGCAGTACTTC CASSDQTYEQYF
TRBJ2-7 TRBV19 - TRBD2 TGTGCCAGTAGTACCCTAGCGGGCAGCGCCTACGAGCAGTACTTC CASSTLAGSAYEQYF
TRBJ2-3 TRBV19 - - TGTGCCAGTAGTGGACAGCTCACAGATACGCAGTATTTT CASSGQLTDTQYF
TRBJ1-5 TRBV7-9 large - TGTGCCAGCAGCTTAGACAACCAGCCCCAGCATTTT CASSLDNQPQHF
TRBJ2-7 TRBV11-2 - - TGTGCCAGCAGTTCGACACTCAGCTCCTACGAGCAGTACTTC CASSSTLSSYEQYF
TRBJ1-3 TRBV6-1 - - TGTGCCAGCAGTGAATTTGTGACAGCTGGAAACACCATATATTTT CASSEFVTAGNTIYF
TRBJ2-6 TRBV6-4 - - TGTGCCAGCAGTGACACGGGTTCTGCTGGGGCCAACGTCCTGACTTTC CASSDTGSAGANVLTF
TRBJ1-6 TRBV6-5 - TRBD1 TGTGCCAGCAGTTACCGGACAGGGGGCGGATCACCCCTCCACTTT CASSYRTGGGSPLHF
TRBJ1-1 TRBV5-1 - TRBD1 TGCGCCAGCAGCTTGAGGGACAGGGACTATTTGAACACTGAAGCTTTCTTT CASSLRDRDYLNTEAFF
TRBJ1-2 TRBV28 - TRBD1 TGTGCCAGCAGCACCGGGACAGGTCTAGTTAACTATGGCTACACCTTC CASSTGTGLVNYGYTF
TRBJ2-7 TRBV2 - - TGTGCCAGCAGTAGCCTAGGGGTCGAGCAGTACTTC CASSSLGVEQYF
TRBJ1-5 TRBV7-2 - - TGTGCCAGCAGCTCCAACGTCGCGAATCAGCCCCAGCATTTT CASSSNVANQPQHF
TRBJ2-1 TRBV6-6 - - TGTGCCAGCAGCGCGGGATTCTCAGAGTTAAATGAGCAGTTCTTC CASSAGFSELNEQFF
TRBJ2-1 TRBV6-6 - - TGTGCCAGCAGTTACTCTAGTTCTTACAATGAGCAGTTCTTC CASSYSSSYNEQFF
TRBJ2-1 TRBV2 - TRBD2 TGTGCCAGCAGTGAACTAGCGGGGGGAACGTACAATGAGCAGTTCTTC CASSELAGGTYNEQFF
TRBJ1-2 TRBV9 - TRBD1 TGTGCCAGCAGGGGTACAAAAAGGGACAGGGGGCCCGGCTACACCTTC CASRGTKRDRGPGYTF
TRBJ2-1 TRBV30 - - TGTGCCTGGACTCAGGGTGAGAATGAGCAGTTCTTC CAWTQGENEQFF
TRBJ2-3 TRBV6-5 - TRBD2 TGTGCCAGCAGTCCAATAGCGGGGGCTACGCAGTATTTT CASSPIAGATQYF
TRBJ1-1 TRBV5-1 few - TGCGCCAGCACACCAAGCTATCTAAACACTGAAGCTTTCTTT CASTPSYLNTEAFF
TRBJ1-5 TRBV5-1 - TRBD1 TGCGCCAGCAGCTTGGGGGTGCAGGGGGCAGGTCAGCCCCAGCATTTT CASSLGVQGAGQPQHF
TRBJ2-2 TRBV4-1 - - TGCGCCAGCAGCCAAGAGTGGAGAGGGCGGGAGGAGCTGTTTTTT CASSQEWRGREELFF
TRBJ2-2 TRBV7-3 - - TGTGCCAGCAGCTCAACAGGGGGGGCCGGCACCGGGGAGCTGTTTTTT CASSSTGGAGTGELFF
TRBJ2-7 TRBV5-6 - TRBD2 TGTGCCAGCAGCAGGAGGACTAGCGGAATTTACGAGCAGTACTTC CASSRRTSGIYEQYF
TRBJ2-3 TRBV5-1 once TRBD2 TGCGCCAGCCGGGAGGGGGGAGGCCGCGATACGCAGTATTTT CASREGGGRDTQYF
TRBJ2-1 TRBV2 - TRBD2 TGTGCCAGCAGGACTAGAGCGGGGGGGCGAAATGAGCAGTTCTTC CASRTRAGGRNEQFF
TRBJ1-1 TRBV5-5 - TRBD1 TGTGCCAGCAGAATGGACAGGGTGAACACTGAAGCTTTCTTT CASRMDRVNTEAFF
TRBJ2-7 TRBV19 - TRBD1 TGTGCCAGTACCCCTGGGGCAGGGGGCGCGGGGGAGCAGTACTTC CASTPGAGGAGEQYF
TRBJ2-7 TRBV30 - TRBD2 TGTGCCTGGAGTCAAAGGGGACTAGCGGGGGCCGGGTACGAGCAGTACTTC CAWSQRGLAGAGYEQYF
TRBJ1-2 TRBV5-1 - TRBD1 TGCGCCAGCAGCACGGCAGGGGGCGCCGGTAGTAATGGCTACACCTTC CASSTAGGAGSNGYTF
TRBJ1-1 TRBV15 once TRBD1 TGTGCCACCAGCAGAGATTCGACAGGGGTCGCTGAAGCTTTCTTT CATSRDSTGVAEAFF
TRBJ2-7 TRBV6-1 - - TGTGCCAGCAGTGATTTAGGGGGGGGCGACGAGCAGTACTTC CASSDLGGGDEQYF
TRBJ1-5 TRBV5-6 - - TGTGCCAGCAGCGACGGGAGGGCGGGTCAGCCCCAGCATTTT CASSDGRAGQPQHF
TRBJ1-5 TRBV6-5 - - TGTGCCAGCTGGCGGGGGGGCGCGGGTCAGCCCCAGCATTTT CASWRGGAGQPQHF
TRBJ1-6 TRBV12-3/TRBV12-4 - - TGTGCCAGCAGTAGACAGGAGAGTTCACCCCTCCACTTT CASSRQESSPLHF
TRBJ1-2 TRBV6-6 - - TGTGCCAGCAGTTCAGGGAACCATGGCTACACCTTC CASSSGNHGYTF
TRBJ1-4 TRBV30 few - TGTGCCCGTCAGGACTCCAATGAAAAACTGTTTTTT CARQDSNEKLFF
TRBJ1-1 TRBV7-6 - TRBD1 TGTGCCAGCAGCTATTTACCGGGACAGGGAAGTTCGTCTGAAGCTTTCTTT CASSYLPGQGSSSEAFF
TRBJ1-6 TRBV6-5 - - TGTGCCAGCAGTCTGACAGTCCAGAATCCCCTCCACTTT CASSLTVQNPLHF
TRBJ1-4 TRBV9 - - TGTGCCAGCAGCGTAGGTAACACCCGAACTAATGAAAAACTGTTTTTT CASSVGNTRTNEKLFF
TRBJ2-1 TRBV5-1 - - TGCGCCTCAAGGACAGACGGGAATGAGCAGTTCTTC CASRTDGNEQFF
TRBJ1-5 TRBV4-1 - - TGCGCCAGCAGCCTAGAACAGGACCAGCCCCAGCATTTT CASSLEQDQPQHF
TRBJ2-3 TRBV5-1 - TRBD2 TGCGCCAGCAGGACTAGCGGGGGATCAGATACGCAGTATTTT CASRTSGGSDTQYF
TRBJ2-2 TRBV7-6 - TRBD1 TGTGCCAGCAGCTTAGCCCAGGACAGGCGGAACACCGGGGAGCTGTTTTTT CASSLAQDRRNTGELFF
TRBJ1-2 TRBV5-1 - - TGCGCCAGCAGCAAAGAATCAGGGTTAGAGGGCTACACCTTC CASSKESGLEGYTF
TRBJ1-1 TRBV2 - TRBD1 TGTGCCAGCAGTGTCTCAGACAGGGGTGACACTGAAGCTTTCTTT CASSVSDRGDTEAFF
TRBJ1-1 TRBV6-5 - - TGTGCCACGCGATTCATGGAGGGTTCTGAAGCTTTCTTT CATRFMEGSEAFF
TRBJ1-5 TRBV21-1 - - TGTGCCAGCAGCCCGCGGCCGGGACAGGGTTTAGGACAGCCCCAGCATTTT CASSPRPGQGLGQPQHF
TRBJ1-2 TRBV19 few TRBD1 TGTGCCAGTAGTATAGGAGGCAGGGGGACCTCCTATGGCTACACCTTC CASSIGGRGTSYGYTF
TRBJ1-3 TRBV4-2 - - TGTGCCAGCAGCCAGCCGGTTGACTCTGGAAACACCATATATTTT CASSQPVDSGNTIYF